What follows are 3 T cell receptor beta chains derived from one specimen sequenced in a study of post-analysis software for immune sequencing data. These TCRs' antigens remain unknown. Unique molecular identifiers had been added to the TCR beta cDNA libraries. TCRdb re-derived calls from the PCR reads in MiXCR, one entry per CDR3 protein. This sample has roughly 620,000 distinct CDR3 sequences; about 40% occur once, and the top ten carry around 1.7%. Whole-study findings and limits: TRBV5-6, TRBV5-1 and TRBV20-1 were among a handful of TRBV segments more frequent in patients than controls.

Material for sequencing was blood. The origin of the receptors is a girl aged 5-17 years with multiple sclerosis.

The V and J genes are TRBV5-1 and TRBJ2-3; D not certain. The CDR3 covers 15 residues. Trimming removed 0 bases at V and 4 bases at J, with 12 bases between. Per germline, CDR1 SGHRS and CDR2 YFSETQ. DNA for the CDR3: TGCGCCAGCAGCTTGGAAGCGCCTCAGGCAGATACGCAGTATTTT. Residues: CASSLEAPQADTQYF. Full variable domain (rest looked up from reference TRBV5-1 and TRBJ2-3): KAGVTQTPRYLIKTRGQQVTLSCSPISGHRSVSWYQQTPGQGLQFLFEYFSETQRNKGNFPGRFSGRQFSNSRSEMNVSTLELGDSALYLCASSLEAPQADTQYFGPGTRLTVL.

CDR3 sequence reads: CASAMGQGNTEAFF. In DNA, the CDR3 is TGTGCCAGCGCTATGGGACAGGGGAACACTGAAGCTTTCTTT. The rearrangement links TRBV3-1 to TRBJ1-1, with 9 bases fitting TRBD1. There are 14 residues in the CDR3. Losses at the gene ends were 8 bases for V and 1 base for J; bases not matched to a gene: 5. In germline, CDR1 is LGHDT, CDR2 YNNKEL (reference sequence).

This clonotype occurred once. The V and J genes are TRBV4-1 and TRBJ2-7, with D possibly TRBD2 on 5 matching bases. This CDR3 contains 15 residues. V was pared by 2 bases and J by 0 bases, with 11 bases between. Germline CDR1 is MGHRA and CDR2 is YSYEKL. Here the CDR3 reads CASSQQGLSSYEQYF. Here the CDR3 DNA reads TGCGCCAGCAGCCAACAAGGACTCAGCTCCTACGAGCAGTACTTC.